Included here is one TCR beta chain sequence, with context. Its specificity is unknown. This record comes from a study of cytomegalovirus exposure and HLA in healthy donors. In the study overall: Unique TCRs numbering approximately 80 million, obtained from HLA-typed donors, made up an early data release.

General study points: In a later analysis, V- and J-gene trimming of beta chains associated with a DCLRE1C missense variant, replicated independently.

Nominal health characterized the donors when sampled, though unrecorded immune exposures were likely. PCR was performed using 60 Vbeta and 13 Jbeta primers. The repertoire was sequenced with immunoSEQ multiplex PCR; TCRdb's copy has only in-frame clones and lacks some. Among about 140,000 clones, roughly 82% were seen once, and the ten largest hold 3% to 4%. Germline assignment: CDR1 KGHSH and CDR2 LQKENI. The CDR3 is 16 amino acids. V lost 0 bases to trimming and J lost 2 bases; unmatched junction nucleotides: 3. The genes are TRBV18 and TRBJ2-2; 7 nucleotides agree with TRBD1. The receptor's source is a male donor in good health and CMV-seronegative. The specimen was PBMCs. The CDR3: CASSPPGGINTGELFF. The CDR3 region has the DNA TGTGCCAGCTCACCACCAGGGGGCATAAACACCGGGGAGCTGTTTTTT.